The 21 T cell receptor beta chains below come from one sample, sequenced in a study of shared clonotypes between healthy human individuals. Libraries were prepared by immunoSEQ multiplex PCR; TCRdb keeps only in-frame clonotypes and omits some of them. The sample has under 2,500,000 clones, under 97% seen once. Material for sequencing was naive CD4+ T cells sorted from blood. Noted subset: CD45RA+ positively selected. Source of these receptors: a man younger than 35 in good health.

This clone was found once. The chain combines TRBV27 with TRBJ2-7; 11 bases agree with TRBD1. V lost 2 bases and J lost 6; bases outside the gene matches: 3. CDR1 and CDR2 from the germline V gene are MNHEY and SMNVEV (reference sequence). This CDR3 has 14 residues. CDR3 amino acids: CASSLKGTGGEQYF. The CDR3 bases are TGTGCCAGCAGTTTAAAAGGGACAGGGGGCGAGCAGTACTTC.

The V gene is TRBV4-3, the J gene TRBJ2-3; D ambiguous. Trimming left V 0 bases short and J 6 bases short, with 13 bases between. In germline, CDR1 is LGHNA, CDR2 YSLEER. The CDR3 has 15 residues. The DNA for the CDR3 is TGCGCCAGCAGCCAAGATGGTCACACGGCGGATACGCAGTATTTT. Protein: CASSQDGHTADTQYF.

Here the CDR3 DNA reads TGCGCCAGCAGCCTGGGACGACAAGGGTTTTATGGCTACACCTTC. Translating it yields CASSLGRQGFYGYTF. This chain joins TRBV4-1 and TRBJ1-2, with D possibly TRBD1 on 5 matching bases. CDR3 length: 15 residues. The ends were cut back, 4 bases at V and 5 bases at J, with 17 bases in the middle. In germline, CDR1 is MGHRA, CDR2 YSYEKL.

This chain uses TRBV5-4 with TRBJ2-3; 10 positions match TRBD2. The CDR3 is 17 residues long. CDR1 is SGHNT and CDR2 is YYREEE in the germline V gene (reference sequence). Losses at the gene ends were 4 bases for V and 2 bases for J; bases not matched to a gene: 10. CDR3 in DNA: TGTGCCAGCAGCCCGGCCGGGACTAGCGTACCCACAGATACGCAGTATTTT. Translating gives CASSPAGTSVPTDTQYF.

Comment on this clone: A junction boundary mismatches the germline segment, possibly from a read error. The chain is built from TRBV15 and TRBJ1-4, with D possibly being TRBD1 (6 bases). The CDR3 runs 12 residues. Germline assignment: CDR1 LNHNV and CDR2 YYDKDF (reference sequence). The CDR3 DNA is TGTGCCACCAGCAAACTACAGGGAGTTCGGCTTTTT. Its translation: CATSKLQGVRLF.

This sequence joins TRBV5-1 and TRBJ2-3; the D gene is possibly TRBD2 (5 bases). Trimming cost V 0 bases and J 2 bases, with 13 bases left between them. Germline CDR1 and CDR2: SGHRS and YFSETQ. CDR3 length: 16 residues. CDR3 amino acids: CASSLVASGITDTQYF. Written as DNA, the CDR3 is TGCGCCAGCAGCTTGGTAGCATCCGGGATCACAGATACGCAGTATTTT.

V is TRBV30 and J is TRBJ2-1; D ambiguous. The V end lost 4 bases, the J end lost 7 bases, and 11 bases lay between the germline ends. The CDR3 runs 12 residues. The germline gives CDR1 GTSNPN, CDR2 SVGIG (reference sequence). As DNA, the CDR3 is TGTGCCTGGACAGGTCGCTGGAATGAGCAGTTCTTC. It translates to CAWTGRWNEQFF.

The V gene is TRBV11-2, the J gene TRBJ2-3, with a tentative D call TRBD1 (5 bases). There are 14 residues in the CDR3. Germline V gives CDR1 SGHAT, CDR2 FQNNGV. V was shortened by 1 base and J by 5 bases, with 10 bases between the two germline ends. CDR3: CASSLVAGKDTQYF. The DNA of the CDR3 is TGTGCCAGCAGCTTAGTGGCAGGGAAAGATACGCAGTATTTT.

The chain carries TRBV11-3 and TRBJ1-6; 9 bases map to TRBD1. The V gene's germline CDR1 is SGHNT and CDR2 YENEEA. CDR3 length: 14 amino acids. The V gene end was trimmed by 5 bases and the J gene end by 7 bases; junction bases not matched to a gene: 3. CDR3 DNA: TGTGCCAGCAGCGCGGGGACAGGGAATTCACCCCTCCACTTT. Amino acids: CASSAGTGNSPLHF.

The chain combines TRBV30 with TRBJ2-5, with 7 bases lining up with TRBD2. The CDR3 is made up of 13 amino acids. V gave up 5 bases and J gave up 2 bases; unmatched junction bases: 5. Germline V CDR1 and CDR2: GTSNPN, SVGIG (reference sequence). The CDR3 DNA is TGTGCCTGGTCCTCTAGCGGACAAGAGACCCAGTACTTC. Amino acids: CAWSSSGQETQYF.

The chain uses TRBV7-9 and TRBJ1-4; 8 bases are shared with TRBD1. The CDR3 is made up of 16 amino acids. With V trimmed by 5 bases and J by 0 bases, 5 bases remained unmatched. CDR1 and CDR2 from the germline V gene are SEHNR and FQNEAQ (reference sequence). For the CDR3, the DNA is TGTGCCAGCAGCCGGGGACAGGTCGCAACTAATGAAAAACTGTTTTTT. Translation gives CASSRGQVATNEKLFF.

The CDR3 DNA reads TGTGCCAGCAGTCCCCGACCAAATTCACCCCTCCACTTT. Its protein product is CASSPRPNSPLHF. This chain joins TRBV27 and TRBJ1-6; D unresolved. The CDR3 extends over 13 amino acids. The germline V gene has CDR1 MNHEY and CDR2 SMNVEV (reference sequence). V was pared by 5 bases and J by 7 bases, with 9 bases between.

The CDR3, as DNA: TGTGCCAGCAGCGCTAGCGGCTACAATGAGCAGTTCTTC. Its translation: CASSASGYNEQFF. The genes are TRBV2 and TRBJ2-1, with 7 positions matching TRBD2. Germline CDR1 reads SNHLY; CDR2 reads FYNNEI. Germline trimming cut 6 bases from V and 3 bases from J; bases unmatched to any gene: 2. The CDR3 totals 13 residues. Based on the CDR3 plus reference TRBV2 and TRBJ2-1, the full variable domain is EPEVTQTPSHQVTQMGQEVILRCVPISNHLYFYWYRQILGQKVEFLVSFYNNEISEKSEIFDDQFSVERPDGSNFTLKIRSTKLEDSAMYFCASSASGYNEQFFGPGTRLTVL.

The chain uses TRBV2 and TRBJ2-5, with D possibly being TRBD1 or TRBD2 (6 bases each). The CDR3 extends over 13 amino acids. Germline V lookup: CDR1 SNHLY, CDR2 FYNNEI. The V end was cut by 5 bases, the J end by 5 bases, with 12 bases between. The CDR3 here is CASSPQGRETQYF. The CDR3 DNA reads TGTGCCAGCAGTCCTCAGGGGAGGGAGACCCAGTACTTC.

This clone is a singleton in its sample. The identical CDR3 is also encoded by other nucleotide sequences in the sample. This sequence joins TRBV30 and TRBJ1-5; D gene ambiguous. Germline lookup yields CDR1 GTSNPN and CDR2 SVGIG (reference sequence). V lost 0 bases, J lost 7 bases, and 10 bases lay in between. The CDR3 is made up of 13 amino acids. The CDR3 region has the DNA TGTGCCTGGAGTGTATCGGCGAAGCAGCCCCAGCATTTT. Translation gives CAWSVSAKQPQHF. Together with reference TRBV30 and TRBJ1-5, the CDR3 gives the full variable domain: SQTIHQWPATLVQPVGSPLSLECTVEGTSNPNLYWYRQAAGRGLQLLFYSVGIGQISSEVPQNLSASRPQDRQFILSSKKLLLSDSGFYLCAWSVSAKQPQHFGDGTRLSIL.

J is TRBJ2-3 and V is TRBV27; 7 bases line up with TRBD1. The germline V gene encodes CDR1 MNHEY and CDR2 SMNVEV (reference sequence). V lost 5 bases, J lost 2 bases, and 7 bases stayed unmatched. The CDR3 loop spans 15 amino acids. For the CDR3, the DNA is TGTGCCAGCAGTCTTACAGGGGTCACCACAGATACGCAGTATTTT. Its translation: CASSLTGVTTDTQYF.

The chain combines TRBV6-1 with TRBJ1-5; D is unresolved. Germline CDR1 MNHNS, CDR2 SASEGT. Trimming pared 1 base from V and 0 bases from J, leaving 10 bases between. The CDR3 has 16 amino acids. CDR3 amino acids: CASSEDLGYSNQPQHF. The CDR3 nucleotides are TGTGCCAGCAGTGAAGATTTGGGGTATAGCAATCAGCCCCAGCATTTT.

This clone was found a few times. The chain recombines TRBV7-9 with TRBJ2-7, with TRBD2 matching over 14 bases. Germline V gene lookup returns CDR1 SEHNR and CDR2 FQNEAQ (reference sequence). The CDR3 loop spans 14 amino acids. The V segment lost 5 bases and the J segment 10 bases; nucleotides outside the gene matches: 7. The DNA of the CDR3 is TGTGCCAGCAGCCCGGGACTAGCGGGAGACGGACAGTACTTC. Translating gives CASSPGLAGDGQYF.

The chain joins TRBV11-3 to TRBJ2-7; 11 nucleotides match TRBD2. This CDR3 is built from 15 residues. The junction had 1 base not matched to a gene; V was cut back by 3 bases and J by 0 bases. Germline CDR1 is SGHNT and CDR2 is YENEEA. CDR3 amino acids: CASSLGLAASYEQYF. The CDR3 nucleotides are TGTGCCAGCAGCTTGGGACTAGCGGCCTCCTACGAGCAGTACTTC.

V is TRBV30 and J is TRBJ1-3, with D hard to call. The V gene lost 0 bases and the J gene lost 0 bases, with 3 bases spanning the gap. CDR3 size: 13 residues. CDR1 and CDR2 from the germline V gene are GTSNPN and SVGIG (reference sequence). The CDR3 here is CAWSVPSGNTIYF. CDR3 in DNA: TGTGCCTGGAGTGTACCCTCTGGAAACACCATATATTTT.

The chain links TRBV11-3 to TRBJ1-2, with D possibly being TRBD1 (5 bases). V lost 1 base to trimming and J lost 4 bases, with 10 bases between them. The CDR3 is 14 amino acids. Per the germline V gene, CDR1 is SGHNT and CDR2 is YENEEA. CDR3 DNA sequence: TGTGCCAGCAGCTTAGGGGCAGGGTCCTATGGCTACACCTTC. This sequence encodes CASSLGAGSYGYTF. The whole variable domain, remainder taken from reference TRBV11-3 and TRBJ1-2, is EAGVVQSPRYKIIEKKQPVAFWCNPISGHNTLYWYLQNLGQGPELLIRYENEEAVDDSQLPKDRFSAERLKGVDSTLKIQPAELGDSAVYLCASSLGAGSYGYTFGSGTRLTVV.